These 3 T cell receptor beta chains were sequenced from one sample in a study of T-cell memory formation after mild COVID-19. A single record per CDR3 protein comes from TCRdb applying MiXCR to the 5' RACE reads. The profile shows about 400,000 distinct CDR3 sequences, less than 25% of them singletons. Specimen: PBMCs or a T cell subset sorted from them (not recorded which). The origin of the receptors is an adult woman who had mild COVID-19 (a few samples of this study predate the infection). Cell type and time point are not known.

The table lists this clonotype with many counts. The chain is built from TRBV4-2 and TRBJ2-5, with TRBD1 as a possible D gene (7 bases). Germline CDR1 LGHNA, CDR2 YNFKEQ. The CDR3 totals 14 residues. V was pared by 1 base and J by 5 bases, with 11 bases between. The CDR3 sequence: CASSQGRGRETQYF. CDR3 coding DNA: TGTGCCAGCAGCCAAGGCAGGGGGAGGGAGACCCAGTACTTC.

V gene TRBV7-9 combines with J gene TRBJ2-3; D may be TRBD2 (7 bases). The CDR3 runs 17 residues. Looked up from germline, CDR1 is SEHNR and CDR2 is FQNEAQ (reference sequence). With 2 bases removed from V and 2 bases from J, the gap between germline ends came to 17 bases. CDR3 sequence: CASSLLGGRTDTDTQYF. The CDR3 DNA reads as TGTGCCAGCAGCTTACTCGGGGGGCGAACGGACACAGATACGCAGTATTTT.

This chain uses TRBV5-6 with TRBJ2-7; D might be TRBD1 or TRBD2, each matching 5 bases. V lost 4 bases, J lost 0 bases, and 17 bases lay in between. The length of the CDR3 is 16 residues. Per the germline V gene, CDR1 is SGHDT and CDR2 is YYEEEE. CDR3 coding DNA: TGTGCCAGCAGCAAATCCGGGACGGCGAGCTCCTACGAGCAGTACTTC. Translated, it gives CASSKSGTASSYEQYF.